The subject of this entry is one T cell receptor beta chain. What antigen it recognizes has not been identified. No much larger clone is present one base from it, and per-base qualities are unavailable. The CDR3 regions of human TCRbeta chains were analyzed by immunosequencing. The study's processing was this. TCRs in the repertoires were compared against a reference library of SARS-CoV-2-specific TCRs that had been generated with the MIRA antigen-specificity platform. Breadth was defined as the fraction of unique TCRs that were SARS-CoV-2-associated, and depth was defined as the fraction of total T cells that were SARS-CoV-2-associated. Each spike-specific TCR was assigned to its reactive spike region and to a CD4 or CD8 class using the MIRA data. Log10-transformed breadth and depth values were compared by one-way ANOVA with Sidak's multiple comparisons tests. Drawn from immuneACCESS, this table holds only the in-frame rearrangements with V and J called that TCRdb kept. Clones are partly lost; checked studies trace under half to an unresolved V gene and leave the rest unexplained. The V and J calls and clone size come from that table; D and trimming were worked out from the DNA. Across this sample there are 180,000 or so clones, with under 95% seen only once. The top ten clonotypes cover less than 1.2% of the sample.

In the paper's terms, the time point label means: about 28 days (+/-7) after the second vaccine dose. AZD1222 recipients given second doses at about 4 weeks or at about 12 weeks were pooled, since spike-specific TCR depth and breadth were not found to differ between the two schedules. Vaccinee samples came from UK trials COV001 and COV002, including a single-blind randomized controlled phase 2/3 trial of AZD1222 (ChAdOx1 nCoV-19) in healthy adults. Trial participant PBMC samples were collected at day 0 and day 28 after the second dose for TCRbeta chain sequencing. This sample is part of a study of T cell responses to AZD1222 COVID-19 vaccine (dated by TCRdb to about 2021). Background on the whole study: TCR sequencing covered more than 230 trial participants: nearly 210 given two doses of AZD1222 and 26 given two doses of MenACWY control vaccine. Trial participants were enrolled by age into 18-55, 56-69 and 70-plus year subgroups, with around 150, 28 and 57 TCR-sequenced participants respectively. The investigation overall reported the following: Participants were mostly white British, with more females than males. The authors suggested clonal diversity may have been underestimated. After two AZD1222 doses, spike-specific TCR breadth and depth were significantly higher than at day 0 and than in MenACWY recipients. Vaccine-associated CD4 TCRs spanned the whole spike protein, with dominant responses in regions 160-218 and 743-854. The 56-69-year group was small, and its depth increase did not reach significance, likely because of low power. Conclusions about previously exposed vaccinees are limited because only a handful of AZD1222 recipients were SARS-CoV-2 seropositive at baseline. Because no samples from the day 14 peak response were available, repertoires could be characterized only after the peak T cell response. Nearly half of unique spike-specific TCRs reportedly recognized epitopes outside regions mutated in the B.1.351 and B.1.1.7 variants.

This receptor was taken from an adult who received the AZD1222 COVID-19 vaccine. Here the sequenced sample was peripheral blood, taken 28 days after the second AZD1222 dose.

The CDR3 protein is CASSFVDTGYEQYF. The DNA is as follows: TGTGCCAGCAGCTTCGTGGACACGGGCTACGAGCAGTACTTC. The chain links TRBV7-8 with TRBJ2-7; TRBD1 is a possible D gene, resting on 5 matching bases. The trim is 3 bases for V and 3 bases for J, with a gap of 12 bases between the germline ends. The germline V gene yields SGHVS for CDR1 and FQNEAQ for CDR2. CDR3 length: 14 amino acids, cysteine to phenylalanine. Here the CDR3 DNA is all that survives: 42 bases in frame from base 1.